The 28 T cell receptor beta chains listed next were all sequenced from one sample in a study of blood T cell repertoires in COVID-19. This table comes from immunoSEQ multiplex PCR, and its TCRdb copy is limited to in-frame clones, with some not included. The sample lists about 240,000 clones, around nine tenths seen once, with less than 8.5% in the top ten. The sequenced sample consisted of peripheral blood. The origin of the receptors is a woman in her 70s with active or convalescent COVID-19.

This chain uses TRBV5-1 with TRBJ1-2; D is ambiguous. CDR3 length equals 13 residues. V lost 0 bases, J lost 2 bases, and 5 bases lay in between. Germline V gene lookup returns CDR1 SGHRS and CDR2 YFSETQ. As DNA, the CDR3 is TGCGCCAGCAGCTTGGACGGGAACTATGGCTACACCTTC. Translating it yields CASSLDGNYGYTF. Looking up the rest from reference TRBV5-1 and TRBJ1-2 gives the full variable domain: KAGVTQTPRYLIKTRGQQVTLSCSPISGHRSVSWYQQTPGQGLQFLFEYFSETQRNKGNFPGRFSGRQFSNSRSEMNVSTLELGDSALYLCASSLDGNYGYTFGSGTRLTVV.

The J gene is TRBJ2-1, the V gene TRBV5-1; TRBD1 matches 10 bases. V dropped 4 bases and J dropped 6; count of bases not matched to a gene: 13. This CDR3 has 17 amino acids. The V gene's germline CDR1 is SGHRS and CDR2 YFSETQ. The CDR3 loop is CASSELTGQGKGNEQFF. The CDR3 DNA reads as TGCGCCAGCAGCGAGCTTACGGGACAGGGGAAGGGCAATGAGCAGTTCTTC.

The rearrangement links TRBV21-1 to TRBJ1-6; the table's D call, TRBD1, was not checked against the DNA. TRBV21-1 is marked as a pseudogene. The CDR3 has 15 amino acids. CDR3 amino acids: CASSKGTGEVSPLHF. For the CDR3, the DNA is TGTGCCAGCAGCAAAGGGACAGGGGAGGTTTCACCCCTCCACTTT.

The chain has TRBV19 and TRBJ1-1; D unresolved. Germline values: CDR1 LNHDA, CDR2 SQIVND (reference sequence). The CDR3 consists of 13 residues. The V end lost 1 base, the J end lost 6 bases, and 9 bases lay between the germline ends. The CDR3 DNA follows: TGTGCCAGTAGTATAGGAGTTATGGCTGAAGCTTTCTTT. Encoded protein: CASSIGVMAEAFF.

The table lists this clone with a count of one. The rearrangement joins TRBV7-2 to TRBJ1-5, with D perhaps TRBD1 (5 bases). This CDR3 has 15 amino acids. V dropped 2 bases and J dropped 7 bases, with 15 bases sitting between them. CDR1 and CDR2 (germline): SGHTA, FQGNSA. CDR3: CASSLNPSRAQPQHF. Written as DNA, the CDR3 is TGTGCCAGCAGCTTAAACCCCAGCAGGGCGCAGCCCCAGCATTTT.

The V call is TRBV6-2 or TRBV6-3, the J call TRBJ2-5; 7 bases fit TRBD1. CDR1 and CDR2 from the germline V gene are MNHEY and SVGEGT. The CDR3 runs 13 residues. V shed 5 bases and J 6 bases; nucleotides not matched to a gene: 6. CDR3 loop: CASSIDRVQTQYF. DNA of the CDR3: TGTGCCAGCAGTATTGACAGGGTCCAGACCCAGTACTTC.

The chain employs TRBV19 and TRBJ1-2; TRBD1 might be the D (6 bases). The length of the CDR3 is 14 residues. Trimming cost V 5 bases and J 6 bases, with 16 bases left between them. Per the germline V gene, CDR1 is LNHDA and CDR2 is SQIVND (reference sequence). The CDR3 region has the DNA TGTGCCAGTAGTCCCTCACAGGGATACAATGGCTACACCTTC. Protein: CASSPSQGYNGYTF.

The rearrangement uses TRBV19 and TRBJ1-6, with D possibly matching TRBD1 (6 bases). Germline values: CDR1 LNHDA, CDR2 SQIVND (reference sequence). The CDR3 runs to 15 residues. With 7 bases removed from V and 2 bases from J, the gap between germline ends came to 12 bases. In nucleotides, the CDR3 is TGTGCCAGTATCAAGGACAGCGCCTATAATTCACCCCTCCACTTT. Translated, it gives CASIKDSAYNSPLHF.

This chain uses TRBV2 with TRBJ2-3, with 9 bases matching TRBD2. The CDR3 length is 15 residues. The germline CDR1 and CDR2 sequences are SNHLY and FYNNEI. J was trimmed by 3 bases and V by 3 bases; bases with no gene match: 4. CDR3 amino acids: CASSDAGGATDTQYF. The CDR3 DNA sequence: TGTGCCAGCAGTGACGCGGGGGGGGCGACAGATACGCAGTATTTT.

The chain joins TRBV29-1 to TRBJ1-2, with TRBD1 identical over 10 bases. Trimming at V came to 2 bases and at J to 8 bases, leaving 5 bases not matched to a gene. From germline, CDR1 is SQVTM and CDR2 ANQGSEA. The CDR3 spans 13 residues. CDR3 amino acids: CSVEKGQGFGYTF. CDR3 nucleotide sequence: TGCAGCGTTGAAAAGGGACAGGGGTTCGGCTACACCTTC.

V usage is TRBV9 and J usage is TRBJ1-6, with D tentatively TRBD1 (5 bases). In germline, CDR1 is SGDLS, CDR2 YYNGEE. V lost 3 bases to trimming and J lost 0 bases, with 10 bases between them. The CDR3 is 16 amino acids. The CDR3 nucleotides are TGTGCCAGCAGCGAACAGGTTAGCTCCTATAATTCACCCCTCCACTTT. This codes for CASSEQVSSYNSPLHF.

The CDR3 nucleotides are TGTGCCAGCTCACCACCGGGGACTGGCCGGGGACAGGGCGGCACCGGGGAGCTGTTTTTT. It is translated as CASSPPGTGRGQGGTGELFF. The rearrangement joins TRBV18 to TRBJ2-2, with 9 bases identical to TRBD1. Germline loops: CDR1 KGHSH, CDR2 LQKENI. Germline trimming cut 0 bases from V and 4 bases from J; bases unmatched to any gene: 15. CDR3 size: 20 residues.

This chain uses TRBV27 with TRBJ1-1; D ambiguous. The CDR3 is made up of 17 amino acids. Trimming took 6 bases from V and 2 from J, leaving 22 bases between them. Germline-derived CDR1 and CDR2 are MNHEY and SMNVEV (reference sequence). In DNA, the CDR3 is TGTGCCAGCAGCCCTCGTTTAGTGACAAGATTAAACACTGAAGCTTTCTTT. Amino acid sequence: CASSPRLVTRLNTEAFF.

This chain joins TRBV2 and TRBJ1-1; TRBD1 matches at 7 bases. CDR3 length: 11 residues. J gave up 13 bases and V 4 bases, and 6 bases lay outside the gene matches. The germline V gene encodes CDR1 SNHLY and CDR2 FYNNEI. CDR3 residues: CASSAGQRHFF. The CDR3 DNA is TGTGCCAGCAGTGCGGGACAGCGACATTTCTTT.

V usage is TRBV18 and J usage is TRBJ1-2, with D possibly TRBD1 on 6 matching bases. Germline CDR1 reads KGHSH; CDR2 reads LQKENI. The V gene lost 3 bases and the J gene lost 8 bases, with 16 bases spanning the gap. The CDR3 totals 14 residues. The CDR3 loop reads CASSPNRDLWGYTF. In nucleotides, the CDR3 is TGTGCCAGCTCACCTAACAGGGATCTTTGGGGCTACACCTTC.

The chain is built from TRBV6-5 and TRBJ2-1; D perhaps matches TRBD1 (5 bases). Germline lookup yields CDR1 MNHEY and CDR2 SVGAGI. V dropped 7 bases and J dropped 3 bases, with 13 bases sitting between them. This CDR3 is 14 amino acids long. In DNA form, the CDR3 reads TGTGCCAGCACCACAGGTCTCTTCTACAATGAGCAGTTCTTC. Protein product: CASTTGLFYNEQFF.

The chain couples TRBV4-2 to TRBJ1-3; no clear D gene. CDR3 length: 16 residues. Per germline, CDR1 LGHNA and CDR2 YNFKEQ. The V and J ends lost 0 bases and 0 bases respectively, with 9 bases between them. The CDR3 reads CASSQDWALSGNTIYF. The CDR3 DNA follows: TGTGCCAGCAGCCAAGATTGGGCACTCTCTGGAAACACCATATATTTT.

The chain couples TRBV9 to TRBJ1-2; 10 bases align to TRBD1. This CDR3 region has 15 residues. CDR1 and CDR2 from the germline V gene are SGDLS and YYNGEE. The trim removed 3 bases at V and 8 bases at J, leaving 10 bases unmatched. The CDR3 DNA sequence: TGTGCCAGCAGCGACCCCCCCGGGACAGGGGTAGGCTACACCTTC. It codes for CASSDPPGTGVGYTF.

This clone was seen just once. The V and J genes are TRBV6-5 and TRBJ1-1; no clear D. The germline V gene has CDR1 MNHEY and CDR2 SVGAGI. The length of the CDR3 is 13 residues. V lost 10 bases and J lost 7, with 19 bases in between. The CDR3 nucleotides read TGTGCCACCTTAGAAATCGGTTATAATGAAGCTTTCTTT. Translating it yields CATLEIGYNEAFF.

Here the CDR3 DNA reads TGTGCCAGTATGGGCGAGAATAGTGGCTACACCTTC. Amino acid sequence: CASMGENSGYTF. J is TRBJ1-2 and V is TRBV19, with D unresolved. The CDR3 length is 12 residues. V was shortened by 7 bases and J by 7 bases, with 13 bases between the two germline ends. Germline assignment: CDR1 LNHDA and CDR2 SQIVND (reference sequence).

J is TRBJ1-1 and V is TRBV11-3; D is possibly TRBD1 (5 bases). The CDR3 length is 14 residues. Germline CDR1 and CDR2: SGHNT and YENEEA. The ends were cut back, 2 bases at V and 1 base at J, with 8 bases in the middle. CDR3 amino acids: CASSLRGRNTEAFF. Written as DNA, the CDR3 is TGTGCCAGCAGCTTAAGGGGAAGGAACACTGAAGCTTTCTTT.

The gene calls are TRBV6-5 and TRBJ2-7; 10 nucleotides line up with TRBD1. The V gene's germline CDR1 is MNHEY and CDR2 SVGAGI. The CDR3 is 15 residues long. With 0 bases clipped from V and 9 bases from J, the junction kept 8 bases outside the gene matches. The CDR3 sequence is CASSYSGTGAGGQYF. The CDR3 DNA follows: TGTGCCAGCAGTTACTCTGGGACAGGGGCAGGGGGGCAGTACTTC.

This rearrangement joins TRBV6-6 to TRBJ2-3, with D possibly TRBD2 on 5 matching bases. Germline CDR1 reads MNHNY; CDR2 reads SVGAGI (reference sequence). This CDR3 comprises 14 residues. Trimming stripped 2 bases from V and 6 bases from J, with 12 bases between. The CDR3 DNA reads TGTGCCAGCAGTTACCGACGGGGTGCGGATACGCAGTATTTT. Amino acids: CASSYRRGADTQYF.

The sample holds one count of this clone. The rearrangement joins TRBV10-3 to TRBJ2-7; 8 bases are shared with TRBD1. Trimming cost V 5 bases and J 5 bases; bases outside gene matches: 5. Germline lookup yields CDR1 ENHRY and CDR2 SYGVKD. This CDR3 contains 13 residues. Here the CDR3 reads CAISFRGLDEQYF. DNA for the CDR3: TGTGCCATCAGTTTCAGGGGGCTCGACGAGCAGTACTTC.

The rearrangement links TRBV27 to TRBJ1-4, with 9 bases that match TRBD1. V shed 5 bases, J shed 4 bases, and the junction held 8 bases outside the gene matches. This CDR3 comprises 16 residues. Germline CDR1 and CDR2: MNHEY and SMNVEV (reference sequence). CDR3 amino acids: CASSNPGTGFNEKLFF. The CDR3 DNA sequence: TGTGCCAGCAGTAACCCCGGGACAGGGTTTAATGAAAAACTGTTTTTT.

The DNA for the CDR3 is TGTGCCAGCAGCTTAGTTAGAGGGATCTCCGGCATTCAGTACTTC. The encoded protein is CASSLVRGISGIQYF. The chain uses TRBV7-2 and TRBJ2-4, with D possibly being TRBD2 (5 bases). Trimming removed 1 base at V and 9 bases at J, with 16 bases between. The CDR3 totals 15 residues. Germline loops: CDR1 SGHTA, CDR2 FQGNSA. Variable domain in full (rest from reference TRBV7-2 and TRBJ2-4): GAGVSQSPSNKVTEKGKDVELRCDPISGHTALYWYRQSLGQGLEFLIYFQGNSAPDKSGLPSDRFSAERTGGSVSTLTIQRTQQEDSAVYLCASSLVRGISGIQYFGAGTRLSVL.

The CDR3 DNA reads TGTGCCAGCTCCGGGACAGGCCATAAGAACACTGAAGCTTTCTTT. This encodes CASSGTGHKNTEAFF. The V gene is TRBV6-5, the J gene TRBJ1-1; 8 bases are a match to TRBD1. V shed 8 bases and J 1 base; nucleotides not matched to a gene: 9. Germline CDR1 and CDR2: MNHEY and SVGAGI. The CDR3 runs 15 residues.

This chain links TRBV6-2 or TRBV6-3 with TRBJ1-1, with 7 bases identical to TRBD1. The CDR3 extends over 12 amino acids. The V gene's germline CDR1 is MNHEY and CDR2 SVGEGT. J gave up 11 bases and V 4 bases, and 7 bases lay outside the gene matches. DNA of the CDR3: TGTGCCAGCAGTTGGACAGGCCTTAGGGCTTTCTTT. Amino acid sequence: CASSWTGLRAFF.